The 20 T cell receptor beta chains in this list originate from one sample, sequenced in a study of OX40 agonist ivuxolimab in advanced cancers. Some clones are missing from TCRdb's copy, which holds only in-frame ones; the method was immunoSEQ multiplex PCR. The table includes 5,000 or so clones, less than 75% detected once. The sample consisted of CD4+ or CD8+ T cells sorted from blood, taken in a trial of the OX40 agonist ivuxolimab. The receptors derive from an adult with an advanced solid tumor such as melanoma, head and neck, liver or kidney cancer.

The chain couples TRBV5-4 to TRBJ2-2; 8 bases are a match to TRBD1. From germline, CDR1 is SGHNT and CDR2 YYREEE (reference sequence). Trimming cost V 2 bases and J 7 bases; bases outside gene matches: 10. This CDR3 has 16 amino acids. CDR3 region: CASSFVETGVIGELFF. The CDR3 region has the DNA TGTGCCAGCAGCTTTGTTGAGACAGGGGTGATCGGGGAGCTGTTTTTT.

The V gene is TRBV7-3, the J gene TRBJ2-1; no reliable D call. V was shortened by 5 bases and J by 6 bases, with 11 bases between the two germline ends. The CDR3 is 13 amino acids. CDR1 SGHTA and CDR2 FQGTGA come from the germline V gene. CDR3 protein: CASSPDGTNEQFF. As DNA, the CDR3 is TGTGCCAGCAGCCCTGACGGAACCAATGAGCAGTTCTTC. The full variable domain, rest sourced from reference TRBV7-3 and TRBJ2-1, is GAGVSQTPSNKVTEKGKYVELRCDPISGHTALYWYRQSLGQGPEFLIYFQGTGAADDSGLPNDRFFAVRPEGSVSTLKIQRTERGDSAVYLCASSPDGTNEQFFGPGTRLTVL.

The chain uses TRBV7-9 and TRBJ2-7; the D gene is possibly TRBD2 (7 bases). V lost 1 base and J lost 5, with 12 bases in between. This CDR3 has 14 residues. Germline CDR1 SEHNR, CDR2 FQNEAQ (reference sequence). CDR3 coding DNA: TGTGCCAGCAGCTTAGGAGGGGGGGCCCACGAGCAGTACTTC. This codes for CASSLGGGAHEQYF.

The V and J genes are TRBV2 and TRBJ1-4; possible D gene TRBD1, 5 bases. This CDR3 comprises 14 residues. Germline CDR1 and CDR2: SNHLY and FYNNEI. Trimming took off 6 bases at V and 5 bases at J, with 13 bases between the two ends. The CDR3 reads CASSRWRGNEKLFF. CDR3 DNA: TGTGCCAGCAGCCGTTGGAGGGGAAATGAAAAACTGTTTTTT.

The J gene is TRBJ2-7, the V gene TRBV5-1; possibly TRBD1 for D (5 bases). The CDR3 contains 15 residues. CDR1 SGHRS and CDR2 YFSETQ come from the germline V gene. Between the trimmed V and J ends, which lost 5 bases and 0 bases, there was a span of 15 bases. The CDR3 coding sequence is TGCGCCAGCAGGTACAAGGATGGGGCCTCCTACGAGCAGTACTTC. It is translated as CASRYKDGASYEQYF.

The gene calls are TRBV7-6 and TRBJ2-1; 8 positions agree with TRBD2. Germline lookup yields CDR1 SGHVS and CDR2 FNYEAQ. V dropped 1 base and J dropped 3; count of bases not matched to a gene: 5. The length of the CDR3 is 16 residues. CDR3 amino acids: CASSLELRGVYNEQFF. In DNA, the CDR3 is TGTGCCAGCAGCTTAGAGTTGCGGGGGGTCTACAATGAGCAGTTCTTC.

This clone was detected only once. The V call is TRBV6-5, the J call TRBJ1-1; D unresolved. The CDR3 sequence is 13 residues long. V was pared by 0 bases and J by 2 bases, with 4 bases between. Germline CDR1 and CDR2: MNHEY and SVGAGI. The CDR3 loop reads CASSYSTNTEAFF. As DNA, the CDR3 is TGTGCCAGCAGTTACTCGACAAACACTGAAGCTTTCTTT.

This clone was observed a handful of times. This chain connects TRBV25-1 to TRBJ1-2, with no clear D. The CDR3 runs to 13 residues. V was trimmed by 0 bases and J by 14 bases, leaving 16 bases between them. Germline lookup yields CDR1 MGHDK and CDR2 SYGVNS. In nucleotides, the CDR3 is TGTGCCAGCAGTGAATATACTTCGAAGATGGTTACCTTC. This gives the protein CASSEYTSKMVTF.

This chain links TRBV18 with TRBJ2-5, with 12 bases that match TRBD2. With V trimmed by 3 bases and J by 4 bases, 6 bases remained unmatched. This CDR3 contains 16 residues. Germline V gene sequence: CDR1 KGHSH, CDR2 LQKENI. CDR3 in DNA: TGTGCCAGCTCACCGCCTAGCGGGGGGGCGCCAGAGACCCAGTACTTC. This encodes CASSPPSGGAPETQYF.

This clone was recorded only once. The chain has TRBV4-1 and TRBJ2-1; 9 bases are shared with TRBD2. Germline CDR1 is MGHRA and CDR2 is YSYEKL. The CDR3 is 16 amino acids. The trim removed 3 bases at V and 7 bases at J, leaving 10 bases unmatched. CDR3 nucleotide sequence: TGCGCCAGCAGCCATCCCGGACTAGCGTCTGGGAATGAGCAGTTCTTC. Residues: CASSHPGLASGNEQFF.

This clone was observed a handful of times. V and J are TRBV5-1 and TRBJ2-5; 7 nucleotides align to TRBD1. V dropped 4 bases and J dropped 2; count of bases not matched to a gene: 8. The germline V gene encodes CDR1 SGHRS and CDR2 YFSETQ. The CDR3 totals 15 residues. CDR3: CASSPTLGQQETQYF. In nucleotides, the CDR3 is TGCGCCAGCAGCCCAACTTTGGGACAGCAAGAGACCCAGTACTTC.

The CDR3 protein is CATRGTDSYEQYF. CDR3 nucleotides: TGTGCCACTAGAGGGACAGACTCCTACGAGCAGTACTTC. This chain connects TRBV10-3 to TRBJ2-7; 7 bases line up with TRBD1. Germline lookup yields CDR1 ENHRY and CDR2 SYGVKD. With 10 bases clipped from V and 0 bases from J, the junction kept 6 bases outside the gene matches. The CDR3 totals 13 residues.

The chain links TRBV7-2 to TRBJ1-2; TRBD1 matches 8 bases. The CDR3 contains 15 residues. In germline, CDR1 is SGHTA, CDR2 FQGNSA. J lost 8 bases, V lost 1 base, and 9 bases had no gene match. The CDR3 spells CASSLEDRARRGYTF. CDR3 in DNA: TGTGCCAGCAGCTTAGAGGACAGGGCCAGGCGGGGCTACACCTTC.

CDR3 sequence: CASSEISGGADEQFF. The DNA for the CDR3 is TGTGCCAGCAGTGAAATTAGCGGGGGGGCGGATGAGCAGTTCTTC. The J gene is TRBJ2-1, the V gene TRBV25-1, with 11 bases identical to TRBD2. Germline V gene sequence: CDR1 MGHDK, CDR2 SYGVNS. CDR3 size: 15 residues. The ends lost 2 bases at V and 8 bases at J; junction bases unmatched: 5.

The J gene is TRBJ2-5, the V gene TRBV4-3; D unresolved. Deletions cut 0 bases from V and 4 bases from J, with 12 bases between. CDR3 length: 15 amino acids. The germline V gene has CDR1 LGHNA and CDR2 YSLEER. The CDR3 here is CASSQDLSSGETQYF. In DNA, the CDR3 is TGCGCCAGCAGCCAAGACTTGAGTTCAGGAGAGACCCAGTACTTC.

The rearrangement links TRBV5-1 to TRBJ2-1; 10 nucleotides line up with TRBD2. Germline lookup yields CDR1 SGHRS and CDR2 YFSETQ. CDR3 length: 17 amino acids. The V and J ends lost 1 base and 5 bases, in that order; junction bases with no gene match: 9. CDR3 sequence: CASSLPYGTSEDNEQFF. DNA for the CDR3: TGCGCCAGCAGCTTGCCGTACGGGACTAGCGAGGACAATGAGCAGTTCTTC.

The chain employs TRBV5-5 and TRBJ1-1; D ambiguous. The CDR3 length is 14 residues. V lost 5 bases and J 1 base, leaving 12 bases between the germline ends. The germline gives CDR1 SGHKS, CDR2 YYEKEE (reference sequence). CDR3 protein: CASRHSDGNTEAFF. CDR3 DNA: TGTGCCAGCAGGCACTCGGACGGGAACACTGAAGCTTTCTTT.

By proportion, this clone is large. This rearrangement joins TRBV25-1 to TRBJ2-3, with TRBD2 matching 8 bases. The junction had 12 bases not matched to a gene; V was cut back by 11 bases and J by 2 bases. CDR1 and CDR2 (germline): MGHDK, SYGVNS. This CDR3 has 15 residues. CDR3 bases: TGTGCCTCAGGGGTTGGAGCGGGGGACACAGATACGCAGTATTTT. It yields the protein CASGVGAGDTDTQYF.

The CDR3 sequence is CASSPDRGNTIYF. CDR3 bases: TGTGCCAGCAGCCCGGACAGGGGAAACACCATATATTTT. The chain has TRBV9 and TRBJ1-3, with 7 bases matching TRBD1. Germline CDR1 SGDLS, CDR2 YYNGEE. This CDR3 contains 13 residues. The trim removed 4 bases at V and 4 bases at J, leaving 2 bases unmatched.

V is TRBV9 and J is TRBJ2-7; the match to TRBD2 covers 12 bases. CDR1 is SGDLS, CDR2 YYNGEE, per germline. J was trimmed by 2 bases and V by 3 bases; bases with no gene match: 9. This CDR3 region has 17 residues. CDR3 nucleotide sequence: TGTGCCAGCAGCGCCGGCGAACTAGCGGGGGGAACCTACGAGCAGTACTTC. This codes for CASSAGELAGGTYEQYF. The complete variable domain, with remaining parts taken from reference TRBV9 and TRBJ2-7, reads DSGVTQTPKHLITATGQRVTLRCSPRSGDLSVYWYQQSLDQGLQFLIQYYNGEERAKGNILERFSAQQFPDLHSELNLSSLELGDSALYFCASSAGELAGGTYEQYFGPGTRLTVT.